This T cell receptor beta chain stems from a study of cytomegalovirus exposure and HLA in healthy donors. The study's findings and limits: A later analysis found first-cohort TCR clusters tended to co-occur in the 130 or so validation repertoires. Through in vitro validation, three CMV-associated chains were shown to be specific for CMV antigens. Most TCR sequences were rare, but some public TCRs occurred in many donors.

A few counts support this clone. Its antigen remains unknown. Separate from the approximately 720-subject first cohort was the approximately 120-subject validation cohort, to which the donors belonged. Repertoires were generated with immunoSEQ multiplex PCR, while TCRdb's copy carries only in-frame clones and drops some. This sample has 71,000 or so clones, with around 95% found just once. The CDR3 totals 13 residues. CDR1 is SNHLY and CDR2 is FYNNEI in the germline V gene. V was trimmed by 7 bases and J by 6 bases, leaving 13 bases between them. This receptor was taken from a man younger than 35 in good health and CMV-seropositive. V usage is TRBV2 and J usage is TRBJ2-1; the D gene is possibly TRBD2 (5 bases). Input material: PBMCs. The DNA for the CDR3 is TGTGCCAGCATTGAGCGGTCTATCAATGAGCAGTTCTTC. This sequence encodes CASIERSINEQFF.